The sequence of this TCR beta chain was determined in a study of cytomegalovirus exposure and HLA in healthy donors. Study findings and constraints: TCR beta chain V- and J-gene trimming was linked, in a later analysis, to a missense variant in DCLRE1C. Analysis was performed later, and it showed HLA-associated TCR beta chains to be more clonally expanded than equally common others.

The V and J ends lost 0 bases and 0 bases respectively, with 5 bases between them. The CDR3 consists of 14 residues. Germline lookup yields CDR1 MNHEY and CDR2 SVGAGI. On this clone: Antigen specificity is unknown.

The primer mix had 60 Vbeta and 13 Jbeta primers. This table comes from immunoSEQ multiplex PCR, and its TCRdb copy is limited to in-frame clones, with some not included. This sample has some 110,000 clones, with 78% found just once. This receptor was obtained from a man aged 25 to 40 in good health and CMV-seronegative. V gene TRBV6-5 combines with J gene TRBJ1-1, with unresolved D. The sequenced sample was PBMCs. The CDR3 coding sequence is TGTGCCAGCAGTTACTCCACTCTGAACACTGAAGCTTTCTTT. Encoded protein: CASSYSTLNTEAFF.